Listed here is a single TCR beta chain. The germline V gene encodes CDR1 SGHRS and CDR2 YFSETQ. The CDR3 spans 13 residues. Trimming removed 0 bases from V and 6 bases from J, with 9 bases in between. This record comes from a study of ipilimumab plus nivolumab after autologous stem cell transplantation. Generated by immunoSEQ multiplex PCR, the TCRdb table keeps only in-frame clones and is missing some. The top ten clones hold approximately 2.2% of a sample with over 80,000 clones, under 85% of them seen once. The sample was PBMCs, taken in a trial of ipilimumab plus nivolumab as post-transplant consolidation. The receptor comes from a male donor with diffuse large B-cell lymphoma. The chain joins TRBV5-1 to TRBJ1-2; unclear D gene. The CDR3 here is CASSLAAVDGYTF. As DNA, the CDR3 is TGCGCCAGCAGCTTGGCTGCGGTGGATGGCTACACCTTC.